A single sample gave rise to the 20 T cell receptor beta chains below, sequenced in a study of blood T cell repertoires in COVID-19. Repertoires were generated with immunoSEQ multiplex PCR, while TCRdb's copy carries only in-frame clones and drops some. The sample yields hundreds of thousands of clones, about 91% seen once. The sample taken for sequencing was peripheral blood. These receptor sequences come from a woman in her forties or fifties with COVID-19, enrolled during active disease.

The chain is built from TRBV2 and TRBJ2-1, with 11 bases identical to TRBD2. Germline assignment: CDR1 SNHLY and CDR2 FYNNEI. The length of the CDR3 is 17 residues. J gave up 3 bases and V 3 bases, and 7 bases lay outside the gene matches. The CDR3 DNA follows: TGTGCCAGCAGTGATTCTAGCGGGGGGTCCCTCTACAATGAGCAGTTCTTC. Translated: CASSDSSGGSLYNEQFF. The entire variable domain, with the rest obtained from reference TRBV2 and TRBJ2-1, is as follows: EPEVTQTPSHQVTQMGQEVILRCVPISNHLYFYWYRQILGQKVEFLVSFYNNEISEKSEIFDDQFSVERPDGSNFTLKIRSTKLEDSAMYFCASSDSSGGSLYNEQFFGPGTRLTVL.

The chain employs TRBV18 and TRBJ1-6; 9 nucleotides line up with TRBD1. V gave up 3 bases and J gave up 6 bases; unmatched junction bases: 6. Germline V gene sequence: CDR1 KGHSH, CDR2 LQKENI. CDR3 length equals 16 residues. This CDR3 reads CASSPTGTGLNSPLHF. The DNA for the CDR3 is TGTGCCAGCTCACCTACCGGGACAGGGCTTAATTCACCCCTCCACTTT.

The chain couples TRBV12-3 or TRBV12-4 to TRBJ2-1, with D uncertain. V was pared by 3 bases and J by 5 bases, with 8 bases between. This CDR3 contains 13 residues. The CDR3 nucleotides read TGTGCCAGCAGTTTGTCTGTTGACAATGAGCAGTTCTTC. Amino acid sequence: CASSLSVDNEQFF.

The J gene is TRBJ1-5, the V gene TRBV29-1; 10 bases align to TRBD1. Germline V gene sequence: CDR1 SQVTM, CDR2 ANQGSEA. The CDR3 is 13 residues long. The trim removed 4 bases at V and 5 bases at J, leaving 2 bases unmatched. For the CDR3, the DNA is TGCAGCGTTGGGACAGGGGGTGATCAGCCCCAGCATTTT. Its translation: CSVGTGGDQPQHF.

The rearrangement uses TRBV18 and TRBJ2-7, with 10 bases aligning to TRBD1. V gave up 3 bases and J gave up 0 bases; unmatched junction bases: 5. Germline V gene sequence: CDR1 KGHSH, CDR2 LQKENI. This CDR3 has 16 residues. The CDR3 DNA reads TGTGCCAGCTCACCCTGGGGACAGGGGAACTCCTACGAGCAGTACTTC. Translation: CASSPWGQGNSYEQYF.

The chain combines TRBV30 with TRBJ1-3, with TRBD1 matching 8 bases. Germline CDR1 and CDR2: GTSNPN and SVGIG (reference sequence). The V segment lost 5 bases and the J segment 2 bases; nucleotides outside the gene matches: 2. CDR3 size: 13 residues. CDR3 coding DNA: TGTGCCTGGGCAGGGGGCCCTGGAAACACCATATATTTT. Translation: CAWAGGPGNTIYF.

DNA for the CDR3: TGCGCCAGCAGCCTGAAAGCGGGGGGCCTCTCCTACGAGCAGTACTTC. The encoded protein is CASSLKAGGLSYEQYF. The rearrangement joins TRBV5-1 to TRBJ2-7, with 9 bases fitting TRBD2. V gave up 4 bases and J gave up 0 bases; unmatched junction bases: 8. The CDR3 loop spans 16 amino acids. Germline assignment: CDR1 SGHRS and CDR2 YFSETQ.

The DNA for the CDR3 is TGTGCCAGCAGCTCCGGGACAGGGGGAAATCAGCCCCAGCATTTT. Protein sequence: CASSSGTGGNQPQHF. This chain uses TRBV2 with TRBJ1-5, with 11 bases identical to TRBD1. Losses at the gene ends were 6 bases for V and 4 bases for J; bases not matched to a gene: 5. This CDR3 contains 15 residues. Germline V gene data show CDR1 as SNHLY and CDR2 as FYNNEI. Complete variable domain (other parts from reference TRBV2 and TRBJ1-5): EPEVTQTPSHQVTQMGQEVILRCVPISNHLYFYWYRQILGQKVEFLVSFYNNEISEKSEIFDDQFSVERPDGSNFTLKIRSTKLEDSAMYFCASSSGTGGNQPQHFGDGTRLSIL.

DNA for the CDR3: TGTGCCAGCAGCTTTTATAGGGGCTCTGGAAACACCATATATTTT. Translating it yields CASSFYRGSGNTIYF. The chain uses TRBV7-2 and TRBJ1-3; a possible D gene is TRBD1 (5 bases). V gave up 3 bases and J gave up 0 bases, with 9 bases separating them. There are 15 residues in the CDR3. Germline V gene lookup returns CDR1 SGHTA and CDR2 FQGNSA. Together with reference TRBV7-2 and TRBJ1-3, the CDR3 gives the full variable domain: GAGVSQSPSNKVTEKGKDVELRCDPISGHTALYWYRQSLGQGLEFLIYFQGNSAPDKSGLPSDRFSAERTGGSVSTLTIQRTQQEDSAVYLCASSFYRGSGNTIYFGEGSWLTVV.

The rearrangement joins TRBV5-1 to TRBJ2-3; 8 nucleotides agree with TRBD1. Germline values: CDR1 SGHRS, CDR2 YFSETQ. J was trimmed by 2 bases and V by 0 bases; bases with no gene match: 5. This CDR3 has 16 residues. In DNA form, the CDR3 reads TGCGCCAGCAGCTTGGTCACAGGGGGTCTCACAGATACGCAGTATTTT. Translated: CASSLVTGGLTDTQYF.

The chain couples TRBV10-2 to TRBJ1-1; D is ambiguous. CDR1 and CDR2 from the germline V gene are WSHSY and SAAADI. The CDR3 extends over 14 amino acids. V gave up 0 bases and J gave up 3 bases, with 8 bases separating them. The CDR3 sequence is CASSESGQYTEAFF. The DNA for the CDR3 is TGCGCCAGCAGTGAGTCTGGGCAGTACACTGAAGCTTTCTTT.

This chain connects TRBV30 to TRBJ2-1; a possible D gene is TRBD1 (5 bases). From germline, CDR1 is GTSNPN and CDR2 SVGIG (reference sequence). CDR3 size: 13 residues. V was pared by 3 bases and J by 2 bases, with 8 bases between. DNA of the CDR3: TGTGCCTGGAGGGACAATGCCTACAATGAGCAGTTCTTC. Its protein product is CAWRDNAYNEQFF.

This rearrangement joins TRBV7-9 to TRBJ2-7; 8 bases agree with TRBD2. This CDR3 is built from 12 residues. CDR1 SEHNR and CDR2 FQNEAQ come from the germline V gene (reference sequence). V shed 5 bases and J 6 bases; nucleotides not matched to a gene: 3. The DNA of the CDR3 is TGTGCCAGCAGCGTCCGGGAGGGCGAGCAGTACTTC. This sequence encodes CASSVREGEQYF. Full variable domain (remainder filled in from reference TRBV7-9 and TRBJ2-7): DTGVSQNPRHKITKRGQNVTFRCDPISEHNRLYWYRQTLGQGPEFLTYFQNEAQLEKSRLLSDRFSAERPKGSFSTLEIQRTEQGDSAMYLCASSVREGEQYFGPGTRLTVT.

CDR3 protein: CASRIGVGNTIYF. CDR3 nucleotide sequence: TGCGCCAGCCGCATAGGAGTCGGAAACACCATATATTTT. The chain couples TRBV5-1 to TRBJ1-3; D is undetermined. V lost 7 bases, J lost 4 bases, and 12 bases lay in between. This CDR3 comprises 13 residues. Per the germline V gene, CDR1 is SGHRS and CDR2 is YFSETQ.

This clone has just a few counts. The chain is built from TRBV4-2 and TRBJ2-5, with D maybe TRBD2 (6 bases). With 5 bases removed from V and 4 bases from J, the gap between germline ends came to 20 bases. Germline V CDR1 and CDR2: LGHNA, YNFKEQ. This CDR3 region has 16 residues. CDR3 nucleotides: TGTGCCAGCAGCTCTTCGCTGAGACTAGTCGGAGAGACCCAGTACTTC. Encoded protein: CASSSSLRLVGETQYF.

As DNA, the CDR3 is TGTGCCAGCAGCTGGACAGGGGTAGACACTGAAGCTTTCTTT. As protein: CASSWTGVDTEAFF. The rearrangement links TRBV28 to TRBJ1-1, with 9 bases identical to TRBD1. With 6 bases clipped from V and 3 bases from J, the junction kept 5 bases outside the gene matches. Germline loops: CDR1 MDHEN, CDR2 SYDVKM. The CDR3 has 14 amino acids.

This rearrangement joins TRBV2 to TRBJ1-6; D gene unclear. CDR1 is SNHLY and CDR2 is FYNNEI in the germline V gene. V was trimmed by 6 bases and J by 8 bases, leaving 14 bases between them. This CDR3 is 14 amino acids long. The CDR3 reads CASRPDSFYSPLHF. The CDR3, as DNA: TGTGCCAGCAGACCCGACTCTTTTTATTCACCCCTCCACTTT. Full variable domain (missing parts from reference TRBV2 and TRBJ1-6): EPEVTQTPSHQVTQMGQEVILRCVPISNHLYFYWYRQILGQKVEFLVSFYNNEISEKSEIFDDQFSVERPDGSNFTLKIRSTKLEDSAMYFCASRPDSFYSPLHFGNGTRLTVT.

V is TRBV29-1 and J is TRBJ2-5; TRBD1 matches at 9 bases. V shed 2 bases, J shed 3 bases, and the junction held 4 bases outside the gene matches. CDR1 and CDR2 from the germline V gene are SQVTM and ANQGSEA. This CDR3 has 14 residues. CDR3 nucleotide sequence: TGCAGCGTTGAACCGACAGGGGGAGAAGAGACCCAGTACTTC. Its protein product is CSVEPTGGEETQYF.

This chain joins TRBV3-1 (or the pseudogene TRBV3-2) and TRBJ1-4, with 7 bases matching TRBD1. The V gene end was trimmed by 1 base and the J gene end by 13 bases; junction bases not matched to a gene: 3. The germline V gene has CDR1 LGHDT and CDR2 YNNKEL (reference sequence). This CDR3 region has 12 residues. The CDR3 DNA is TGTGCCAGCAGCCAAGTGGGGACAGTACTGTTTTTT. Translated, it gives CASSQVGTVLFF.

V and J are TRBV6-5 and TRBJ1-2; 9 nucleotides line up with TRBD1. V lost 7 bases and J lost 6; bases outside the gene matches: 12. Germline CDR1 and CDR2: MNHEY and SVGAGI. The CDR3 sequence is 15 residues long. The CDR3 DNA follows: TGTGCCAGCACCGCCAGAGGACAGGGGAAGGATGGCTACACCTTC. Translating it yields CASTARGQGKDGYTF.